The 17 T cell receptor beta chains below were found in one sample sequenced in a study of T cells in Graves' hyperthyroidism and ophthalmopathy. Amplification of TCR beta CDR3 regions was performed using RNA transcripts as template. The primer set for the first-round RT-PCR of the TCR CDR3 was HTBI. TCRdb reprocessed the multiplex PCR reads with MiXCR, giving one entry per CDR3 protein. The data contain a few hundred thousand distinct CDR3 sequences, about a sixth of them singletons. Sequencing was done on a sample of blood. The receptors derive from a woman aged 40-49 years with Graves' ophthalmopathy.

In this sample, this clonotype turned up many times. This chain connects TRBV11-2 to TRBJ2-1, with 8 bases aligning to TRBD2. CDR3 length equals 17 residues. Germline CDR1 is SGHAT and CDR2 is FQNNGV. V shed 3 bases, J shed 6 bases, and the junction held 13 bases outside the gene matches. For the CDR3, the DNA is TGTGCCAGCAGCTTCAGGGGAAGCGGGAGCATCGGCAATGAGCAGTTCTTC. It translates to CASSFRGSGSIGNEQFF. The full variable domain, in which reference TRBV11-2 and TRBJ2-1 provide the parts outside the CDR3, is EAGVAQSPRYKIIEKRQSVAFWCNPISGHATLYWYQQILGQGPKLLIQFQNNGVVDDSQLPKDRFSAERLKGVDSTLKIQPAKLEDSAVYLCASSFRGSGSIGNEQFFGPGTRLTVL.

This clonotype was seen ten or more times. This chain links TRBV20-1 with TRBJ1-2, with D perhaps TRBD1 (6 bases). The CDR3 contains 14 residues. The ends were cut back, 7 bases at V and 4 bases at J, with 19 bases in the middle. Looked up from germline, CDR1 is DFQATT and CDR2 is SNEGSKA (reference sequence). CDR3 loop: CSGDEGQGGYGYTF. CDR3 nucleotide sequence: TGCAGTGGAGATGAGGGACAAGGGGGCTATGGCTACACCTTC.

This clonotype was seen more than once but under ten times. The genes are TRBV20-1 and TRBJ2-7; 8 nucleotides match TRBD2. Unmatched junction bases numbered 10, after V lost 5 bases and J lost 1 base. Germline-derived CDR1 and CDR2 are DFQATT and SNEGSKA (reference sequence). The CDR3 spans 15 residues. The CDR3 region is CSAGRGGSPSYEQYF. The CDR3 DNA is TGCAGTGCTGGACGGGGGGGGTCTCCATCCTACGAGCAGTACTTC.

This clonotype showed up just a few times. CDR3 DNA: TGTGCCAGCAGTTACCAGATCCTAAGGGCCGGGGAGCTGTTTTTT. Residues: CASSYQILRAGELFF. The J gene is TRBJ2-2, the V gene TRBV6-6; D remains ambiguous. CDR1 and CDR2 from the germline V gene are MNHNY and SVGAGI (reference sequence). V was clipped by 2 bases and J by 6 bases, with 13 bases between them. The CDR3 has 15 residues.

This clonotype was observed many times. The CDR3 DNA reads as TGTGCCAGCAGTTTACTCTCCCCAGCCAAAAACATTCAGTACTTC. Encoded protein: CASSLLSPAKNIQYF. This chain uses TRBV28 with TRBJ2-4, with D hard to call. Trimming cost V 2 bases and J 0 bases, with 8 bases left between them. Looked up from germline, CDR1 is MDHEN and CDR2 is SYDVKM. CDR3 length: 15 amino acids.

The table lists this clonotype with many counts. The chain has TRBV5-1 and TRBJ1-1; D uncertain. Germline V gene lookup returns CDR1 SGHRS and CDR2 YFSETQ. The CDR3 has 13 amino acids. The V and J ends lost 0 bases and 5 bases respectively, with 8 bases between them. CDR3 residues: CASSLAVLTEAFF. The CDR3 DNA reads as TGCGCCAGCAGCTTGGCAGTACTGACTGAAGCTTTCTTT.

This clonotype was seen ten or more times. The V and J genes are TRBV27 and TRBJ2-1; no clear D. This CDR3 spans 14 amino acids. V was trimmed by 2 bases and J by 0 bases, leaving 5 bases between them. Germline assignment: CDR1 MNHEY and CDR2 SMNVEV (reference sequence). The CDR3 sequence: CASSLIRSYNEQFF. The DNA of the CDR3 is TGTGCCAGCAGTTTAATCCGCTCCTACAATGAGCAGTTCTTC.

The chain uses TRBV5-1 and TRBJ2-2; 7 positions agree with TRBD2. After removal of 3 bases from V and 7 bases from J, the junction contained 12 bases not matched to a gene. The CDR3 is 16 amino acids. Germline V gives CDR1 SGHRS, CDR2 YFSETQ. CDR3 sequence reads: CASSWAGDERVGELFF. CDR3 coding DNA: TGCGCCAGCAGCTGGGCGGGGGACGAGAGGGTCGGGGAGCTGTTTTTT.

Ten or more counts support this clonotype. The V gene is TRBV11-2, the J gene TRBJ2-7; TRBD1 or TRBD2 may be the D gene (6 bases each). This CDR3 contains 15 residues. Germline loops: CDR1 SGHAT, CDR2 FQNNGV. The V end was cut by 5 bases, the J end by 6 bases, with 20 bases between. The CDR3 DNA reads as TGTGCCAGCAGCCCCCTTTGGGGGGCGCGGGGCGAGCAGTACTTC. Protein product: CASSPLWGARGEQYF. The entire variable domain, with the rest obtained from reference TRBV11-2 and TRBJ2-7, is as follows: EAGVAQSPRYKIIEKRQSVAFWCNPISGHATLYWYQQILGQGPKLLIQFQNNGVVDDSQLPKDRFSAERLKGVDSTLKIQPAKLEDSAVYLCASSPLWGARGEQYFGPGTRLTVT.

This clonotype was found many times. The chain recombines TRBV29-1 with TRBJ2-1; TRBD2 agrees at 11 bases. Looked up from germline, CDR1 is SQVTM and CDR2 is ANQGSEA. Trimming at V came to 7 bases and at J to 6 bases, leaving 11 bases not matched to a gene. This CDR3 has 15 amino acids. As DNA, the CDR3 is TGCAGCGGTACGCTACTAGCGGGGGTTTTCAATGAGCAGTTCTTC. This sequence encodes CSGTLLAGVFNEQFF.

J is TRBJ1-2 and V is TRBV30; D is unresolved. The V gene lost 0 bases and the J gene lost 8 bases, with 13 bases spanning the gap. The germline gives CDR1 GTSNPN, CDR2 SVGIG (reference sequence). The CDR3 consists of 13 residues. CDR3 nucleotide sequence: TGTGCCTGGAGTGTTGGACGGCAACGGGGCTACACCTTC. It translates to CAWSVGRQRGYTF.

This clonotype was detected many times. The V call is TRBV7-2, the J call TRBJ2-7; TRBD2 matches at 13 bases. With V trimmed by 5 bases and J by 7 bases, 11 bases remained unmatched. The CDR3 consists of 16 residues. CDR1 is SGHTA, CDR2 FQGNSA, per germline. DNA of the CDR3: TGTGCCAGCAGCACCAGACTAGCGGGGGGTTTTTCAGAGCAGTACTTC. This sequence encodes CASSTRLAGGFSEQYF.

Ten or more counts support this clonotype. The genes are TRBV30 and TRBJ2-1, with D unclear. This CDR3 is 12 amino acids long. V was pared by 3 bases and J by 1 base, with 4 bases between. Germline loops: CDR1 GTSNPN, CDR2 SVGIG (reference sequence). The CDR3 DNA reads TGTGCCTGGAGGTATTCCTACAATGAGCAGTTCTTC. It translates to CAWRYSYNEQFF.

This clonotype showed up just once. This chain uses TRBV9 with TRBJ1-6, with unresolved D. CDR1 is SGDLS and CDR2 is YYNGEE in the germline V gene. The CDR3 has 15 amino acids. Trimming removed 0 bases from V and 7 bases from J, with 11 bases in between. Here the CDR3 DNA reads TGTGCCAGCAGCGTAGAGTGGTTCGGAAATTCACCCCTCCACTTT. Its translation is CASSVEWFGNSPLHF.

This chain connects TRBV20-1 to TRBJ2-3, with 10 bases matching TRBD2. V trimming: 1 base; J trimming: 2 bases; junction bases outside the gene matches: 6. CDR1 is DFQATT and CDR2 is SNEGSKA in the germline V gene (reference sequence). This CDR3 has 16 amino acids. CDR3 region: CSARGQSGRVTDTQYF. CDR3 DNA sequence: TGCAGTGCTAGAGGCCAGAGCGGGAGGGTCACAGATACGCAGTATTTT.

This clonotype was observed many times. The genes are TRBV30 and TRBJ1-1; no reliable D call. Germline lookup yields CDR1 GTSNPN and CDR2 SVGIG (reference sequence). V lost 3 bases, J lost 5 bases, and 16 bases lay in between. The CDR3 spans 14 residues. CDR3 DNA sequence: TGTGCCTGGAGATTGGGAGGACTTGGTACTGAAGCTTTCTTT. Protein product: CAWRLGGLGTEAFF.

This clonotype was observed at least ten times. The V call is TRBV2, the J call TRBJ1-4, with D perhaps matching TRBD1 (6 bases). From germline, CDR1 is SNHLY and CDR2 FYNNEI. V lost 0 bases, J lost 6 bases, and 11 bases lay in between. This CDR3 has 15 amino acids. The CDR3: CASSEARGGDEKLFF. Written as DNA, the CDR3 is TGTGCCAGCAGTGAAGCGAGGGGGGGGGATGAAAAACTGTTTTTT. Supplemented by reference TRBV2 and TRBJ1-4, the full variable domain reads EPEVTQTPSHQVTQMGQEVILRCVPISNHLYFYWYRQILGQKVEFLVSFYNNEISEKSEIFDDQFSVERPDGSNFTLKIRSTKLEDSAMYFCASSEARGGDEKLFFGSGTQLSVL.